What follows are 13 T cell receptor beta chains derived from one specimen sequenced in a study of cytomegalovirus exposure and HLA in healthy donors. PCR was performed using 60 Vbeta and 13 Jbeta primers. Profiling relied on immunoSEQ multiplex PCR, and the TCRdb table lists in-frame clones only, not all of them. This repertoire shows 170,000 or so clones, almost 85% found once; its top ten account for around 5%. The sample was PBMCs. The receptors were sampled from a girl aged 10-17 years in good health and CMV-seropositive.

The genes are TRBV5-8 and TRBJ1-1; D possibly corresponds to TRBD1 (6 bases). CDR3 length: 17 residues. Between the trimmed V and J ends, which lost 0 bases and 5 bases, there was a span of 20 bases. CDR1 is SGHTS, CDR2 YDEGEE, per germline. CDR3 residues: CASSLEGGAWVRTEAFF. The CDR3 nucleotides read TGTGCCAGCAGCTTGGAGGGGGGGGCGTGGGTTCGAACTGAAGCTTTCTTT.

The chain combines TRBV2 with TRBJ2-1, with D hard to call. Looked up from germline, CDR1 is SNHLY and CDR2 is FYNNEI. The CDR3 is made up of 11 amino acids. V gave up 4 bases and J gave up 6 bases, with 4 bases separating them. CDR3 loop: CASSVLNEQFF. DNA for the CDR3: TGTGCCAGCAGTGTCCTCAATGAGCAGTTCTTC.

The chain is built from TRBV18 and TRBJ1-2, with TRBD1 identical over 9 bases. The germline V gene has CDR1 KGHSH and CDR2 LQKENI. The CDR3 spans 18 residues. Trimming took 5 bases from V and 4 from J; bases not matched to a gene: 17. The CDR3 sequence is CASSTTPTGGGDGYGYTF. In DNA form, the CDR3 reads TGTGCCAGCTCAACAACCCCTACAGGGGGCGGGGACGGCTATGGCTACACCTTC.

This clone came up once. The chain employs TRBV7-6 and TRBJ2-2; 9 bases are shared with TRBD1. The germline V gene has CDR1 SGHVS and CDR2 FNYEAQ. After removal of 5 bases from V and 5 bases from J, the junction contained 9 bases not matched to a gene. The length of the CDR3 is 16 residues. Here the CDR3 reads CASSVLPGQGTGELFF. CDR3 nucleotides: TGTGCCAGCAGCGTATTACCGGGACAGGGTACCGGGGAGCTGTTTTTT.

The chain links TRBV13 to TRBJ2-3, with TRBD1 matching 9 bases. The germline gives CDR1 PRHDT, CDR2 FYEKMQ (reference sequence). The CDR3 covers 16 residues. V was pared by 5 bases and J by 2 bases, with 8 bases of the junction left unmatched. The CDR3 is CASSGRTGEATDTQYF. CDR3 in DNA: TGTGCCAGCAGCGGCCGGACAGGGGAAGCCACAGATACGCAGTATTTT.

The chain employs TRBV7-9 and TRBJ1-1; no definite D call. The CDR3 consists of 14 residues. The V end was cut by 1 base, the J end by 4 bases, with 10 bases between. In germline, CDR1 is SEHNR, CDR2 FQNEAQ (reference sequence). The CDR3 DNA sequence: TGTGCCAGCAGCTTAGTGCGGGGTTCCACTGAAGCTTTCTTT. Its protein product is CASSLVRGSTEAFF.

CDR3 DNA: TGTGCCAGCAGTTTTTCACTGACAGGGGGGGTTTCCTACGAGCAGTACTTC. This gives the protein CASSFSLTGGVSYEQYF. The rearrangement links TRBV27 to TRBJ2-5; TRBD1 agrees at 9 bases. The better agreement between TRBJ2-7 and the DNA end casts doubt on the J call. The CDR3 covers 17 residues. Germline lookup yields CDR1 MNHEY and CDR2 SMNVEV (reference sequence).

This clone appeared once. The gene calls are TRBV5-1 and TRBJ2-1; 10 nucleotides agree with TRBD2. The V segment lost 4 bases and the J segment 7 bases; nucleotides outside the gene matches: 8. Germline lookup yields CDR1 SGHRS and CDR2 YFSETQ. The CDR3 loop spans 15 amino acids. CDR3 nucleotide sequence: TGCGCCAGCAGCCCCGGGACTAGCGAAGTGAATGAGCAGTTCTTC. Residues: CASSPGTSEVNEQFF.

The J gene is TRBJ1-1, the V gene TRBV6-6, with 7 positions matching TRBD1. Germline CDR1 reads MNHNY; CDR2 reads SVGAGI (reference sequence). Losses at the gene ends were 5 bases for V and 3 bases for J; bases not matched to a gene: 6. This CDR3 contains 14 residues. The CDR3 sequence: CASSDRDSDTEAFF. The DNA for the CDR3 is TGTGCCAGCAGTGACCGGGACAGTGACACTGAAGCTTTCTTT.

The V gene is TRBV11-2, the J gene TRBJ2-7, with D tentatively TRBD2 (6 bases). CDR1 and CDR2 from the germline V gene are SGHAT and FQNNGV. This CDR3 is built from 14 residues. The V and J ends lost 4 bases and 1 base respectively, with 11 bases between them. The CDR3 protein is CASSSAGPSYEQYF. CDR3 nucleotides: TGTGCCAGCAGCTCCGCGGGACCATCCTACGAGCAGTACTTC. The whole variable domain, filled in from reference TRBV11-2 and TRBJ2-7, reads EAGVAQSPRYKIIEKRQSVAFWCNPISGHATLYWYQQILGQGPKLLIQFQNNGVVDDSQLPKDRFSAERLKGVDSTLKIQPAKLEDSAVYLCASSSAGPSYEQYFGPGTRLTVT.

The chain carries TRBV10-3 and TRBJ1-2, with D possibly matching TRBD1 (5 bases). Per the germline V gene, CDR1 is ENHRY and CDR2 is SYGVKD. This CDR3 region has 12 residues. The V end lost 6 bases, the J end lost 7 bases, and 12 bases lay between the germline ends. CDR3: CAISREESGYTF. CDR3 bases: TGTGCCATCAGCAGGGAGGAGAGTGGCTACACCTTC.

This clone has a handful of counts. The same CDR3 also results from other DNA sequences found in this sample. The genes are TRBV19 and TRBJ1-5, with D maybe TRBD1 (6 bases). Germline assignment: CDR1 LNHDA and CDR2 SQIVND (reference sequence). CDR3 length: 14 amino acids. V was pared by 5 bases and J by 3 bases, with 11 bases between. For the CDR3, the DNA is TGTGCCAGTAGTGCCGGACAGTACAATCAGCCCCAGCATTTT. Protein sequence: CASSAGQYNQPQHF.

The chain combines TRBV9 with TRBJ2-1, with D perhaps TRBD2 (6 bases). Germline CDR1 and CDR2: SGDLS and YYNGEE. Trimming cost V 0 bases and J 8 bases, with 15 bases left between them. The CDR3 sequence is 15 residues long. The CDR3: CASSVGAGRQHEQFF. The CDR3 DNA reads TGTGCCAGCAGCGTAGGAGCGGGCCGGCAGCATGAGCAGTTCTTC.